This entry lists 11 T cell receptor beta chains sequenced from one sample in a study of beta chain features in type 1 diabetes. These receptors' targets are unknown. General study findings and limits: Shorter TCRB CDR3s, moderately but significantly so, marked every one of the four CD4+ subsets in Type 1 diabetes patients.

The investigators reverse transcribed all of the isolated RNA, so they sequenced expressed TCRB transcripts. Sequenced by immunoSEQ multiplex PCR; TCRdb stores in-frame clones only, minus some. The table includes a few hundred thousand clones, 20% detected once. Material: naive CD4+ T cells from blood. These receptors originate from a woman in her thirties or forties with type 1 diabetes.

This clone showed up just a few times. The J gene is TRBJ1-2, the V gene TRBV7-2; no clear D. CDR1 is SGHTA, CDR2 FQGNSA, per germline. The CDR3 is made up of 15 amino acids. The V end was cut by 1 base, the J end by 0 bases, with 9 bases between. The CDR3, as DNA: TGTGCCAGCAGCTTAGAAGTATCAGCTAACTATGGCTACACCTTC. Encoded protein: CASSLEVSANYGYTF. Filled out from reference TRBV7-2 and TRBJ1-2, the complete variable domain reads GAGVSQSPSNKVTEKGKDVELRCDPISGHTALYWYRQSLGQGLEFLIYFQGNSAPDKSGLPSDRFSAERTGGSVSTLTIQRTQQEDSAVYLCASSLEVSANYGYTFGSGTRLTVV.

The V and J genes are TRBV7-9 and TRBJ1-1; D call uncertain. Per germline, CDR1 SEHNR and CDR2 FQNEAQ (reference sequence). The CDR3 sequence is 14 residues long. V was shortened by 7 bases and J by 1 base, with 13 bases between the two germline ends. CDR3 bases: TGTGCCAGCACCGAGACCGGGTGGAACACTGAAGCTTTCTTT. Its protein is CASTETGWNTEAFF.

The CDR3 protein is CATRDSQSHSNQPQHF. CDR3 sequence (DNA): TGTGCCACTCGGGACAGTCAAAGTCATAGCAATCAGCCCCAGCATTTT. The genes are TRBV28 and TRBJ1-5; TRBD1 aligns across 7 bases. Germline values: CDR1 MDHEN, CDR2 SYDVKM. The CDR3 spans 16 residues. V was pared by 10 bases and J by 0 bases, with 12 bases of the junction left unmatched.

This clone turned up a few times. The genes are TRBV6-5 and TRBJ2-1; D may be TRBD2 (5 bases). The CDR3 spans 14 residues. Trimming took off 0 bases at V and 9 bases at J, with 12 bases between the two ends. Per germline, CDR1 MNHEY and CDR2 SVGAGI. DNA for the CDR3: TGTGCCAGCAGTTACTCGGACGGGATCACTGAGCAGTTCTTC. This gives the protein CASSYSDGITEQFF.

The chain carries TRBV6-5 and TRBJ1-1; D is possibly TRBD1 (6 bases). Germline CDR1 and CDR2: MNHEY and SVGAGI. Trimming pared 7 bases from V and 1 base from J, leaving 16 bases between. The CDR3 spans 15 residues. In nucleotides, the CDR3 is TGTGCCAGCACCCGCGGGGGGACACCGAACACTGAAGCTTTCTTT. It encodes CASTRGGTPNTEAFF.

This clone was observed a few times. The J gene is TRBJ1-4, the V gene TRBV4-3; tentatively, D is TRBD1 (6 bases). The germline V gene has CDR1 LGHNA and CDR2 YSLEER. The V end lost 1 base, the J end lost 4 bases, and 13 bases lay between the germline ends. The CDR3 consists of 16 residues. This CDR3 reads CASSQVAAGDNEKLFF. The CDR3 nucleotides read TGCGCCAGCAGCCAAGTTGCGGCAGGGGATAATGAAAAACTGTTTTTT.

This clone showed up just a few times. The chain is built from TRBV7-3 and TRBJ2-1; D call uncertain. Germline V gene sequence: CDR1 SGHTA, CDR2 FQGTGA. CDR3 length equals 17 residues. Trimming took off 1 base at V and 2 bases at J, with 15 bases between the two ends. CDR3: CASSLSRSRNPYNEQFF. CDR3 DNA sequence: TGTGCCAGCAGCTTAAGTCGTAGCCGCAACCCCTACAATGAGCAGTTCTTC.

This chain links TRBV29-1 with TRBJ1-2, with D possibly matching TRBD1 (5 bases). Trimming removed 6 bases at V and 2 bases at J, with 10 bases between. Looked up from germline, CDR1 is SQVTM and CDR2 is ANQGSEA. The CDR3 sequence is 12 residues long. Here the CDR3 reads CSVLTVNYGYTF. CDR3 nucleotides: TGCAGCGTCCTGACAGTAAACTATGGCTACACCTTC.

The rearrangement uses TRBV5-4 and TRBJ1-2; 9 bases fit TRBD1. J gave up 6 bases and V 3 bases, and 12 bases lay outside the gene matches. Germline V lookup: CDR1 SGHNT, CDR2 YYREEE (reference sequence). This CDR3 is 16 amino acids long. The CDR3 bases are TGTGCCAGCAGCTCCTACCGGGGACAGGGATTCGATGGCTACACCTTC. Encoded protein: CASSSYRGQGFDGYTF.

V is TRBV7-9 and J is TRBJ2-7; possible D gene TRBD1, 5 bases. The germline V gene has CDR1 SEHNR and CDR2 FQNEAQ (reference sequence). Trimming removed 0 bases at V and 0 bases at J, with 15 bases between. The CDR3 sequence is 17 residues long. For the CDR3, the DNA is TGTGCCAGCAGCTTAGCGTCGAGCAGGGCGAGCTCCTACGAGCAGTACTTC. Amino acid sequence: CASSLASSRASSYEQYF.

This clone was recorded a few times. The chain links TRBV7-2 to TRBJ2-7; 7 nucleotides match TRBD1. The V gene's germline CDR1 is SGHTA and CDR2 FQGNSA. V was clipped by 8 bases and J by 7 bases; unmatched bases: 14. The CDR3 is 14 amino acids. The DNA for the CDR3 is TGTGCCAGCCATCCGACAGGGCTACTCAGTGAGCAGTACTTC. This translates into CASHPTGLLSEQYF.